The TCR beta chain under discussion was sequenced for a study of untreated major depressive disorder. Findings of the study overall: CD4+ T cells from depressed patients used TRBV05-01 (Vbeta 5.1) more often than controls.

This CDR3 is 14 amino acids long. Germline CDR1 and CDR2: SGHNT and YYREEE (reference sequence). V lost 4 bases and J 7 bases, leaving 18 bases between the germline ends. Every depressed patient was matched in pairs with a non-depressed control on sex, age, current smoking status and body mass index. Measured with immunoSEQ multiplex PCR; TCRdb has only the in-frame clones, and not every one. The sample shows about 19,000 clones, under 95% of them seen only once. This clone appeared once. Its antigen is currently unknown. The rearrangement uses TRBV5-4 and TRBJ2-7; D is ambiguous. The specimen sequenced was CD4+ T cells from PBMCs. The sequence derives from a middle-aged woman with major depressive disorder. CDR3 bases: TGTGCCAGCAGCCACCCAACTGCGCTGGTAGAGCAGTACTTC. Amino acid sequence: CASSHPTALVEQYF.